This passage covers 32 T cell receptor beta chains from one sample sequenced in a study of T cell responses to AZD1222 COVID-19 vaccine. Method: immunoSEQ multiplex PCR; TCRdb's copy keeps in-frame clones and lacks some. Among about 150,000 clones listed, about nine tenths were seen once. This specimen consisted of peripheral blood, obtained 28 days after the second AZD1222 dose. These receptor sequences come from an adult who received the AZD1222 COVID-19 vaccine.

This CDR3 is CASGTGSMNTEAFF. The CDR3 coding sequence is TGTGCCAGCGGAACAGGGAGCATGAACACTGAAGCTTTCTTT. The V call is TRBV19, the J call TRBJ1-1; possible D gene TRBD1, 6 bases. The germline CDR1 and CDR2 sequences are LNHDA and SQIVND (reference sequence). The V end was cut by 9 bases, the J end by 0 bases, with 14 bases between. This CDR3 contains 14 residues. The variable domain in full, completed from reference TRBV19 and TRBJ1-1, reads DGGITQSPKYLFRKEGQNVTLSCEQNLNHDAMYWYRQDPGQGLRLIYYSQIVNDFQKGDIAEGYSVSREKKESFPLTVTSAQKNPTAFYLCASGTGSMNTEAFFGQGTRLTVV.

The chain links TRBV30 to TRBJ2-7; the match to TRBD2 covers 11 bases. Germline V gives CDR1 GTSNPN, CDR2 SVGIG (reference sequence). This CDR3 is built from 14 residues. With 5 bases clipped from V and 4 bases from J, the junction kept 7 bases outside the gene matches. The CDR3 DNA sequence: TGTGCCTGGGCCGGGACTAGCGGATATTACGAGCAGTACTTC. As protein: CAWAGTSGYYEQYF.

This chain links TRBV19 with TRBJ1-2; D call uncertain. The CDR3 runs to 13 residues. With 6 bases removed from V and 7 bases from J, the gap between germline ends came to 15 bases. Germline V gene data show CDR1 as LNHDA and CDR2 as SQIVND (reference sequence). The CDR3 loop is CASSTNLRSGYTF. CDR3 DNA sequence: TGTGCCAGTAGCACGAACCTTCGGAGTGGCTACACCTTC. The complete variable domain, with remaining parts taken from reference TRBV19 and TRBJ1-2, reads DGGITQSPKYLFRKEGQNVTLSCEQNLNHDAMYWYRQDPGQGLRLIYYSQIVNDFQKGDIAEGYSVSREKKESFPLTVTSAQKNPTAFYLCASSTNLRSGYTFGSGTRLTVV.

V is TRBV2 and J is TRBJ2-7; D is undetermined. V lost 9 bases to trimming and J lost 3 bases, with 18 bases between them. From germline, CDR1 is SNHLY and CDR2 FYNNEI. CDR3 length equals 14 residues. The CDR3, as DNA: TGTGCCAGTCAGACTGAGAAATACTACTACGAGCAGTACTTC. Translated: CASQTEKYYYEQYF. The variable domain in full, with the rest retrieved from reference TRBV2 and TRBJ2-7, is EPEVTQTPSHQVTQMGQEVILRCVPISNHLYFYWYRQILGQKVEFLVSFYNNEISEKSEIFDDQFSVERPDGSNFTLKIRSTKLEDSAMYFCASQTEKYYYEQYFGPGTRLTVT.

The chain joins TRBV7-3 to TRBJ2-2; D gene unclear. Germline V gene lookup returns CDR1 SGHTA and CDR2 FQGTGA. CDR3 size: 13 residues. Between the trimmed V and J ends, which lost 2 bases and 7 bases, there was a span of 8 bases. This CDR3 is CASSLSRGGELFF. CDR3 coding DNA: TGTGCCAGCAGCTTATCCCGAGGCGGGGAGCTGTTTTTT.

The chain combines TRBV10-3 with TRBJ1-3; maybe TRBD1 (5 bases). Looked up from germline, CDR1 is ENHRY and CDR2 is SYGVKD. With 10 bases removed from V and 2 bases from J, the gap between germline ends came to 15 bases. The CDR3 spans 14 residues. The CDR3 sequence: CATKVGGAGNTIYF. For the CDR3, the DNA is TGTGCCACCAAAGTGGGGGGGGCTGGAAACACCATATATTTT.

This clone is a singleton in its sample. The CDR3 DNA follows: TGTGCCAGCAGCCAACAGGGAAGAACTGAAGCTTTCTTT. Protein product: CASSQQGRTEAFF. The chain combines TRBV3-1 (or the pseudogene TRBV3-2) with TRBJ1-1; possibly TRBD1 for D (5 bases). Germline CDR1 is LGHDT and CDR2 is YNNKEL (reference sequence). Trimming cost V 2 bases and J 5 bases, with 9 bases left between them. The CDR3 has 13 amino acids.

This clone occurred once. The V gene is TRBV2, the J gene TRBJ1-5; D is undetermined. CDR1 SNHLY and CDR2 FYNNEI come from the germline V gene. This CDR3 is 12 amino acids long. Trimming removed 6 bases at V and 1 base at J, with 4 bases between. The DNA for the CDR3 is TGTGCCAGCAGGGGGAGCAATCAGCCCCAGCATTTT. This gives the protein CASRGSNQPQHF.

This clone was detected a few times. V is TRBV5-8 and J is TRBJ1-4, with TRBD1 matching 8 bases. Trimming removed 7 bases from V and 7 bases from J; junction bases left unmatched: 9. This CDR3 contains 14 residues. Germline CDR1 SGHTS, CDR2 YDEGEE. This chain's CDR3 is CASRSRTGSEKLFF. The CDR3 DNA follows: TGTGCCAGCCGCTCCAGGACAGGGAGTGAAAAACTGTTTTTT.

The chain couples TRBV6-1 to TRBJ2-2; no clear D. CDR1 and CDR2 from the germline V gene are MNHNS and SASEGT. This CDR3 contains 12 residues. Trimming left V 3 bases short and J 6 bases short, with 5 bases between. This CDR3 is CASSDRSGELFF. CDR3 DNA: TGTGCCAGCAGTGACAGGTCCGGGGAGCTGTTTTTT.

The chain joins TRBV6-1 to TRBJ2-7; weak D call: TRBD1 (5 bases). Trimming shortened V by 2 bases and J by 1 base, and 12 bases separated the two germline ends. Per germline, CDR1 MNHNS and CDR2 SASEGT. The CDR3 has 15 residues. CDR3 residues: CASSEYPTGSYEQYF. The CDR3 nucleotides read TGTGCCAGCAGTGAATACCCTACAGGTTCCTACGAGCAGTACTTC.

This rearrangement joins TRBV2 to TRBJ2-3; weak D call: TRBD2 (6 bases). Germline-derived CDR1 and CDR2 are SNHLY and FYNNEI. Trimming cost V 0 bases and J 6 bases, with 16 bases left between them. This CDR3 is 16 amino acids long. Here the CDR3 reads CASSEAPPGVGDTQYF. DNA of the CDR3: TGTGCCAGCAGTGAAGCGCCGCCGGGAGTTGGGGATACGCAGTATTTT. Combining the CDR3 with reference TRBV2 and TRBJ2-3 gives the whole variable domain EPEVTQTPSHQVTQMGQEVILRCVPISNHLYFYWYRQILGQKVEFLVSFYNNEISEKSEIFDDQFSVERPDGSNFTLKIRSTKLEDSAMYFCASSEAPPGVGDTQYFGPGTRLTVL.

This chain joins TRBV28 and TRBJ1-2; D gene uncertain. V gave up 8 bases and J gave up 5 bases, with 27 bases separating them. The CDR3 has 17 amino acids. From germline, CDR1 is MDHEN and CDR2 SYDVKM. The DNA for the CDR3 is TGTGCCAGCCGGGCCGGAATTCCCGCCCCGAACCTATATGGCTACACCTTC. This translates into CASRAGIPAPNLYGYTF.

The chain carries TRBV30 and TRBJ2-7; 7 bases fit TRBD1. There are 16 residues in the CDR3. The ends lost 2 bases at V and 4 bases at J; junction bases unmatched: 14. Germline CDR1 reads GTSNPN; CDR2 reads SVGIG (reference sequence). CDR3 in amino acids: CAWSPIGAGGVYEQYF. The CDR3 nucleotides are TGTGCCTGGAGTCCCATCGGGGCAGGGGGTGTTTACGAGCAGTACTTC.

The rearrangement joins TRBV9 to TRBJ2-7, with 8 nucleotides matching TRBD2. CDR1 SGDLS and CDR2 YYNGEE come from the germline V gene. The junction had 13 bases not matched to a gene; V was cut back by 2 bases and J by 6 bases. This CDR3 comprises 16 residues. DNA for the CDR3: TGTGCCAGCAGCGTCGACCCGGGACTAGTAAGATCCGAGCAGTACTTC. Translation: CASSVDPGLVRSEQYF.

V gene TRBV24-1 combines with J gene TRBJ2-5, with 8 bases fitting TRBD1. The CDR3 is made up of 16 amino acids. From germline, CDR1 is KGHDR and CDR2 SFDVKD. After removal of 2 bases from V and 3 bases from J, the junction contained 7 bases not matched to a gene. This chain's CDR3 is CATSDSRQGIKETQYF. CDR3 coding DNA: TGTGCCACCAGTGATTCTCGACAGGGGATTAAAGAGACCCAGTACTTC.

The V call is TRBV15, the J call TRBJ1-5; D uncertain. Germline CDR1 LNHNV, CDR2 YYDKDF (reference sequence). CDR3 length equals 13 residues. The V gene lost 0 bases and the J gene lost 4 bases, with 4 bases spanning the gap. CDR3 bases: TGTGCCACCAGCAGAGATCTAAATCAGCCCCAGCATTTT. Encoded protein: CATSRDLNQPQHF.

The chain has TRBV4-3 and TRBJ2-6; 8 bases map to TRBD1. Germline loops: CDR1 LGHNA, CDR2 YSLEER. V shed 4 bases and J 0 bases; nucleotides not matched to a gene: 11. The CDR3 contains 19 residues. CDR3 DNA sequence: TGCGCCAGCAGCCGAGACCCAGGGGGCTTGGCCTCTGGGGCCAACGTCCTGACTTTC. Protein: CASSRDPGGLASGANVLTF.

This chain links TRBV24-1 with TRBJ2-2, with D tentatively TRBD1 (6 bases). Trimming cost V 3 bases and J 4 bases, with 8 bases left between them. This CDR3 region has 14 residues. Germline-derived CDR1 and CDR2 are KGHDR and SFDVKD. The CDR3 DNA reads TGTGCCACCAGTGATCCGGACAGCACCGGGGAGCTGTTTTTT. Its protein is CATSDPDSTGELFF.

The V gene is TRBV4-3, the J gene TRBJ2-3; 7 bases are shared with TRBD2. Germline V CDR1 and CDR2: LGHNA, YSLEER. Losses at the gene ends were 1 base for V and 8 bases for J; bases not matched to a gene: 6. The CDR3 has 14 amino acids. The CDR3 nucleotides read TGCGCCAGCAGCCAAGGCCTAGCGGTCTTTACGCAGTATTTT. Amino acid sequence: CASSQGLAVFTQYF.

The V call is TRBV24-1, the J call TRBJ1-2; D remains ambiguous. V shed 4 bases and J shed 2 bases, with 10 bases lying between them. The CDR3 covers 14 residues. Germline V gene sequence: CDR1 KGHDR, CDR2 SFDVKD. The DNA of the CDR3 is TGTGCCACCAGTGAAACAGCAAAGAACTATGGCTACACCTTC. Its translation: CATSETAKNYGYTF.

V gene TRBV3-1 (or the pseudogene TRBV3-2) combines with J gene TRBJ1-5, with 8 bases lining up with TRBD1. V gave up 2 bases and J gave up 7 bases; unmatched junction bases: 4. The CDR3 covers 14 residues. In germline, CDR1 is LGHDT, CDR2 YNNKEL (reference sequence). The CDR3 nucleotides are TGTGCCAGCAGCCAATATCGGACAGGGCAGCCCCAGCATTTT. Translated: CASSQYRTGQPQHF.

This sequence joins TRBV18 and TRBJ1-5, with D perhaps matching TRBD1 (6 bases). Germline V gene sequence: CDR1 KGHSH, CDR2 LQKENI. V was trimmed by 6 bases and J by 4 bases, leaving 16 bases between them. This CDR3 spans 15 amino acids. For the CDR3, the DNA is TGTGCCAGCTCCCCAAACAGGGATGGGAATCAGCCCCAGCATTTT. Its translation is CASSPNRDGNQPQHF.

In DNA, the CDR3 is TGCGCCAGCAGCTTGGTGCCAGGGGGGGGTGTACATCAGCCCCAGCATTTT. Protein: CASSLVPGGGVHQPQHF. The chain has TRBV5-1 and TRBJ1-5; 7 bases line up with TRBD1. Trimming cost V 0 bases and J 5 bases; bases outside gene matches: 11. The CDR3 covers 17 residues. The germline V gene has CDR1 SGHRS and CDR2 YFSETQ.

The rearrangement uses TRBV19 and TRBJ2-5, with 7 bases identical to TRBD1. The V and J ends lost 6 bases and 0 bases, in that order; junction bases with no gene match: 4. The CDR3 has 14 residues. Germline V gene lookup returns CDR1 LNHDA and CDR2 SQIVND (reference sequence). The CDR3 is CASRTGTDQETQYF. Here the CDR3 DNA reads TGTGCCAGTAGAACTGGGACAGACCAAGAGACCCAGTACTTC.

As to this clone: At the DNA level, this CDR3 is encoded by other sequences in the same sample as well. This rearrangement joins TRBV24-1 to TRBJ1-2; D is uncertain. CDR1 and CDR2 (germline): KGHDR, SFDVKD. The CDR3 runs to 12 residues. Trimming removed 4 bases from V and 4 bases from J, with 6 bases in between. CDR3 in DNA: TGTGCCACCAGTGACCCCCTCTATGGCTACACCTTC. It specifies CATSDPLYGYTF.

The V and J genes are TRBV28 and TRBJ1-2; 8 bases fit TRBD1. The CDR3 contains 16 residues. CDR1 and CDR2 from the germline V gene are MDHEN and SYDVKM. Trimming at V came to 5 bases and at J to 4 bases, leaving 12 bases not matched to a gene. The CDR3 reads CASSGRKGTGSYGYTF. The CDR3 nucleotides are TGTGCCAGCAGTGGAAGAAAGGGGACAGGCAGCTATGGCTACACCTTC.

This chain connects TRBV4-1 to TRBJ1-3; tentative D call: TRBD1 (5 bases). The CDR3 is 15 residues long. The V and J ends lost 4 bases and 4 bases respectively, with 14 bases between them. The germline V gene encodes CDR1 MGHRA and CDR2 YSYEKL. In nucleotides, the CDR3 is TGCGCCAGCAGCCGCATGCAGGGACGGGGAAACACCATATATTTT. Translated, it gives CASSRMQGRGNTIYF.

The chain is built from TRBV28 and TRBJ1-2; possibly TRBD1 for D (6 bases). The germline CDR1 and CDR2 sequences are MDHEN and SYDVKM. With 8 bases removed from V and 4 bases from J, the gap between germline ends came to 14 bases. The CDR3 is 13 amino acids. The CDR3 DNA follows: TGTGCCAGCCGAACCCCAGGGGCCTATGGCTACACCTTC. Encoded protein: CASRTPGAYGYTF.

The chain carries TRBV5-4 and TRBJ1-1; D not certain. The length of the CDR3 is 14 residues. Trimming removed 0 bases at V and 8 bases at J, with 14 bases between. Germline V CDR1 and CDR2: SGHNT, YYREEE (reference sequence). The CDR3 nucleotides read TGTGCCAGCAGCTTGGGCTTACGACCTCTCGAAGCTTTCTTT. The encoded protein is CASSLGLRPLEAFF.

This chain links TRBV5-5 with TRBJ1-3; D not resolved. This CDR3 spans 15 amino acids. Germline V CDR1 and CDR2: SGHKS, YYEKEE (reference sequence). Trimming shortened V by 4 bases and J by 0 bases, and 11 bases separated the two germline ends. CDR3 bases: TGTGCCAGCAGCCTACAAGCCTTCTCTGGAAACACCATATATTTT. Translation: CASSLQAFSGNTIYF.

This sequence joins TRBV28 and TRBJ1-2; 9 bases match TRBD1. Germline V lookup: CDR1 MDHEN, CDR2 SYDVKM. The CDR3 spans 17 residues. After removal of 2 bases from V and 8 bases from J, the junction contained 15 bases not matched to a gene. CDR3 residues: CASSLGTGRVGSWGYTF. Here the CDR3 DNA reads TGTGCCAGCAGTTTAGGGACAGGGCGAGTTGGGAGTTGGGGCTACACCTTC.